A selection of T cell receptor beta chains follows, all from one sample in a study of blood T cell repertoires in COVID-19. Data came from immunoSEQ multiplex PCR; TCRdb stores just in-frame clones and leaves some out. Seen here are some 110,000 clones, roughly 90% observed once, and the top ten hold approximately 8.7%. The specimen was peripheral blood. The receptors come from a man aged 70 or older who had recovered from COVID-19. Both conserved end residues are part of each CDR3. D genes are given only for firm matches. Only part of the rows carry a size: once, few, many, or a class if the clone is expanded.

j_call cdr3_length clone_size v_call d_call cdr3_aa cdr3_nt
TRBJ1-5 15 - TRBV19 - CASSIVSGSNQPQHF TGTGCCAGTAGTATAGTGTCAGGGAGCAATCAGCCCCAGCATTTT
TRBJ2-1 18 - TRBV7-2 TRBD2 CASSLIRLRLATYNEQFF TGTGCCAGCAGCTTAATCAGACTGAGACTAGCTACCTACAATGAGCAGTTCTTC
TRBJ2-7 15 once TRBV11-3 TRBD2 CASSLGSGSVYEQYF TGTGCCAGCAGCTTAGGTAGCGGGAGTGTCTACGAGCAGTACTTC
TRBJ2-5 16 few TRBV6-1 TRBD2 CASSELASGDKETQYF TGTGCCAGCAGTGAATTGGCTAGCGGGGATAAAGAGACCCAGTACTTC
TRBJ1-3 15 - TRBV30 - CAWSTAWTAGNTIYF TGTGCCTGGAGTACAGCATGGACTGCTGGAAACACCATATATTTT
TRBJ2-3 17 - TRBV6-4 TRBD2 CASSATGGPYSTDTQYF TGTGCCAGCAGTGCAACGGGGGGGCCTTATTCGACAGATACGCAGTATTTT
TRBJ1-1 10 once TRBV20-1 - CSARGLEAFF TGCAGTGCTAGGGGCCTTGAAGCTTTCTTT
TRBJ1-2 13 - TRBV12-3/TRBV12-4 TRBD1 CASSSGQDYGYTF TGTGCCAGCAGTTCGGGACAGGACTATGGCTACACCTTC
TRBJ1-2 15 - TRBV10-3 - CAINLDSAGFYGYTF TGTGCCATCAATTTGGACAGCGCAGGGTTTTATGGCTACACCTTC
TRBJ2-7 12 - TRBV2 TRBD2 CASSESGRGKYF TGTGCCAGCAGTGAGTCTGGGCGGGGGAAGTACTTC
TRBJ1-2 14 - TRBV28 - CASSLEGNLGGYTF TGTGCCAGCAGTTTAGAGGGCAACCTGGGGGGCTACACCTTC
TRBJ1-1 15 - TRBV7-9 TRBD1 CASSFYSTGGSEAFF TGTGCCAGCAGCTTCTACTCGACAGGGGGTTCTGAAGCTTTCTTT
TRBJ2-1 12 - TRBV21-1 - CAGPTTYNEQFF TGTGCCGGGCCTACCACCTACAATGAGCAGTTCTTC
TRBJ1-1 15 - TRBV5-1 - CASSLVPGMVTEAFF TGCGCCAGCAGCTTGGTGCCGGGGATGGTGACTGAAGCTTTCTTT
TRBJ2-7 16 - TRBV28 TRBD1 CASSLLLGTGNYEQYF TGTGCCAGCAGTTTATTATTGGGGACAGGTAACTACGAGCAGTACTTC
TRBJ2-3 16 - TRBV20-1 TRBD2 CSASGREGLGTDTQYF TGCAGTGCTAGTGGGCGGGAGGGCCTTGGAACAGATACGCAGTATTTT
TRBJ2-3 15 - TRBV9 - CASSVVPGEPDTQYF TGTGCCAGCAGCGTAGTTCCTGGGGAGCCAGATACGCAGTATTTT
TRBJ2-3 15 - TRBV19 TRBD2 CASSIRAGEGDTQYF TGTGCCAGTAGTATAAGAGCGGGAGAAGGGGATACGCAGTATTTT
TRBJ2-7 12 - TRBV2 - CASRLGGNEQYF TGTGCCAGCAGACTTGGGGGGAACGAGCAGTACTTC
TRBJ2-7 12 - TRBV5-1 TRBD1 CASSRQGHEQYF TGCGCCAGCAGCAGACAGGGCCACGAGCAGTACTTC
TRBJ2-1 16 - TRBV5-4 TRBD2 CASSNGAGGSFDEQFF TGTGCCAGCAGCAATGGGGCGGGGGGTTCGTTCGATGAGCAGTTCTTC
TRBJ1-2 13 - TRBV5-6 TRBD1 CASSLGRGLGYTF TGTGCCAGCAGCTTGGGCAGGGGGCTTGGCTACACCTTC
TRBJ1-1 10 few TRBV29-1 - CSVQVTEAFF TGCAGCGTACAAGTTACTGAAGCTTTCTTT
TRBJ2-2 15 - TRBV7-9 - CASSLAWSITGELFF TGTGCCAGCAGCTTAGCGTGGAGCATCACCGGGGAGCTGTTTTTT
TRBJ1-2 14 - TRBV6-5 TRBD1 CASSRDSYNYGYTF TGTGCCAGCAGCCGGGACAGTTATAACTATGGCTACACCTTC
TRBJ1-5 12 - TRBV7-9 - CASNKDGQPQHF TGTGCCAGCAACAAAGACGGGCAGCCCCAGCATTTT
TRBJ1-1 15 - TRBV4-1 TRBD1 CASSQEQGFPLEAFF TGCGCCAGCAGCCAGGAACAGGGGTTTCCCCTTGAAGCTTTCTTT
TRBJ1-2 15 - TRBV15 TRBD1 CATSREWTGGYGYTF TGTGCCACCAGCAGAGAGTGGACAGGGGGCTATGGCTACACCTTC
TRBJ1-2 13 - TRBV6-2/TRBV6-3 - CASSLGHPYGYTF TGTGCCAGCAGTTTGGGGCACCCTTATGGCTACACCTTC
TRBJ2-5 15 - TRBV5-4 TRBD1 CASSLAGGAGETQYF TGTGCCAGCAGCTTGGCAGGGGGCGCGGGGGAGACCCAGTACTTC
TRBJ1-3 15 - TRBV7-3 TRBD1 CASSSAGGSGNTIYF TGTGCCAGCAGCTCGGCAGGGGGGAGCGGAAACACCATATATTTT
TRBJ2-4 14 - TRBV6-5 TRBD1 CAAHPRTGQNIQYF TGTGCCGCCCACCCGAGGACAGGCCAAAACATTCAGTACTTC
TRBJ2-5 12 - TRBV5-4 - CASSLAKQTQYF TGTGCCAGCAGCTTGGCGAAGCAGACCCAGTACTTC
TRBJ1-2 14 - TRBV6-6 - CASSTTGRVQGYTF TGTGCCAGCAGTACGACCGGCAGGGTACAAGGCTACACCTTC
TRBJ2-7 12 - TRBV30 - CAWTGESVEQYF TGTGCCTGGACAGGGGAATCGGTCGAGCAGTACTTC
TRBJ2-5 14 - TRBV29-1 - CSVEGARPQRTQYF TGCAGCGTTGAAGGGGCGCGACCCCAACGGACCCAGTACTTC
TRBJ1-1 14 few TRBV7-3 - CASSQTGTNPEAFF TGTGCCAGCAGCCAAACAGGGACGAATCCTGAAGCTTTCTTT
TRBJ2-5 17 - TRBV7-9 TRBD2 CASSSRGLANAKETQYF TGTGCCAGCAGCAGTCGAGGACTAGCTAATGCGAAAGAGACCCAGTACTTC
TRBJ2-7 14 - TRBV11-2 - CASSSSRPLYEQYF TGTGCCAGCAGCTCCTCTAGGCCCCTCTACGAGCAGTACTTC
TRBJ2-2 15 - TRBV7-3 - CASSFTGGNTGELFF TGTGCCAGCAGCTTCACCGGGGGGAACACCGGGGAGCTGTTTTTT
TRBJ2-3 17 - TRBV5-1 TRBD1 CASSLRVVGQGADTQYF TGCGCCAGCAGCTTGCGAGTAGTGGGACAGGGGGCAGATACGCAGTATTTT
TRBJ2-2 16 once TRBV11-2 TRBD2 CASSTPGLANTGELFF TGTGCCAGCAGCACCCCGGGACTAGCCAACACCGGGGAGCTGTTTTTT
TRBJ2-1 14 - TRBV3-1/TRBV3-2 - CASSQAKGMVEQFF TGTGCCAGCAGCCAAGCTAAGGGGATGGTTGAGCAGTTCTTC
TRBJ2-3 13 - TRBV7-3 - CASSQTPRDTQYF TGTGCCAGCAGCCAGACTCCTCGGGATACGCAGTATTTT
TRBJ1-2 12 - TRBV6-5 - CASNNRDYGYTF TGTGCCAGCAACAACAGGGACTATGGCTACACCTTC
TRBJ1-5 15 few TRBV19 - CASNLGGDGNQPQHF TGTGCCAGTAACCTAGGCGGGGATGGCAATCAGCCCCAGCATTTT